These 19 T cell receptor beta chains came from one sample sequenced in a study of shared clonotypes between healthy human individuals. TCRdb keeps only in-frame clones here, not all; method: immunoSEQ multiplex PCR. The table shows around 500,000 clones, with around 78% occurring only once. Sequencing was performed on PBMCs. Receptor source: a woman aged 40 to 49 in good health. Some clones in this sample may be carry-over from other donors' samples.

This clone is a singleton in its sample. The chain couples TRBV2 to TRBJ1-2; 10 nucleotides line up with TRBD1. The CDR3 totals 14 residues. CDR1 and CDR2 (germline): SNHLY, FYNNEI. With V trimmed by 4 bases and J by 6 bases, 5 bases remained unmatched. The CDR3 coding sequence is TGTGCCAGCAGTGGACGGGACAGGGGAGATGGCTACACCTTC. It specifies CASSGRDRGDGYTF.

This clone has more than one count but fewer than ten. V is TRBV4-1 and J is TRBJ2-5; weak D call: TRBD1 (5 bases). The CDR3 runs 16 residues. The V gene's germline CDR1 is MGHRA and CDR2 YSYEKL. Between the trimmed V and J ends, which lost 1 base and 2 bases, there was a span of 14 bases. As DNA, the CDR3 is TGCGCCAGCAGCCAAGGGGTAGGGGCAGTTCAAGAGACCCAGTACTTC. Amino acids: CASSQGVGAVQETQYF.

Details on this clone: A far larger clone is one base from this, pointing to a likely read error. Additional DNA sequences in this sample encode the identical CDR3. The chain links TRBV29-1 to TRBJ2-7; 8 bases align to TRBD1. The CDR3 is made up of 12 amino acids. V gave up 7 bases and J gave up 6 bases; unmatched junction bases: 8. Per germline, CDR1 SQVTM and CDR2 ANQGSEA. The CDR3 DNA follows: TGCAGCGGAGGGACAGGCGAACTCGAGCAGTACTTC. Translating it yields CSGGTGELEQYF.

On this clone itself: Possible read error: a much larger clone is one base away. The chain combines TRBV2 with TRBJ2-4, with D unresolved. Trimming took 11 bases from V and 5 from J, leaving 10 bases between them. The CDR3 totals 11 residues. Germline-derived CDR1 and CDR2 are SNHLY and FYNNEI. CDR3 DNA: TGTGCCGGGGATGTCCAAAACATTCAGTACTTC. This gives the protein CAGDVQNIQYF.

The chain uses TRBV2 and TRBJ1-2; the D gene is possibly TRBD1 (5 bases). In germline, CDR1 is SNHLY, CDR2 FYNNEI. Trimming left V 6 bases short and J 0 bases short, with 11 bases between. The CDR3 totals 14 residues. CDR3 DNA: TGTGCCAGCAGACCGGGACCCTCTAACTATGGCTACACCTTC. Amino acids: CASRPGPSNYGYTF.

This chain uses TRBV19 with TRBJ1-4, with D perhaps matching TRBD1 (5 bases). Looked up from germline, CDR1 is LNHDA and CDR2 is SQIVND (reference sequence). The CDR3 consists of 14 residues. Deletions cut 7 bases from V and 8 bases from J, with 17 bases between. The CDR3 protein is CASTDGTRWEKLFF. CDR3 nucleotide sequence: TGTGCCAGTACCGACGGGACCAGGTGGGAAAAACTGTTTTTT.

The CDR3 DNA sequence: TGTGCCTGGAGTGTGAGTCGGACATTCACAGATACGCAGTATTTT. Amino acids: CAWSVSRTFTDTQYF. The V and J genes are TRBV30 and TRBJ2-3; a possible D gene is TRBD1 (5 bases). The V end was cut by 0 bases, the J end by 2 bases, with 12 bases between. The CDR3 spans 15 residues. The germline CDR1 and CDR2 sequences are GTSNPN and SVGIG (reference sequence).

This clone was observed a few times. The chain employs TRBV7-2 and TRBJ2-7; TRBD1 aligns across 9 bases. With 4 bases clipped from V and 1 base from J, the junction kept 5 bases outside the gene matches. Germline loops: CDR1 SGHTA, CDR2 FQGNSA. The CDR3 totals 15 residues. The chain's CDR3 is CASSSDRGGSYEQYF. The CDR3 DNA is TGTGCCAGCAGCTCGGACAGGGGAGGTTCCTACGAGCAGTACTTC.

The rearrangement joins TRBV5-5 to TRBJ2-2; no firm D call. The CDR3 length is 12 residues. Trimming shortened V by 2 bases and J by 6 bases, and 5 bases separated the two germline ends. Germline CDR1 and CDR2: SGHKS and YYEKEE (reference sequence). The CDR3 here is CASSLIPGELFF. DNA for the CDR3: TGTGCCAGCAGCTTAATACCCGGGGAGCTGTTTTTT.

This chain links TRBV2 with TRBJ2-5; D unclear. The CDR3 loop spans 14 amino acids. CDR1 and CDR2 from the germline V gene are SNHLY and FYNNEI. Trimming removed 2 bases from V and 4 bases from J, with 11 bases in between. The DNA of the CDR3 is TGTGCCAGCAGTGAATTCAGGTCGGGAGAGACCCAGTACTTC. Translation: CASSEFRSGETQYF.

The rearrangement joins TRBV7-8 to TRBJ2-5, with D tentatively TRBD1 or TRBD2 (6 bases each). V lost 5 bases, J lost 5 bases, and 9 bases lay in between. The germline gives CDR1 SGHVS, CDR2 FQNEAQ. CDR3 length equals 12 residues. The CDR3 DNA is TGTGCCAGCAGCCAAGGGGGGGAGACCCAGTACTTC. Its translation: CASSQGGETQYF.

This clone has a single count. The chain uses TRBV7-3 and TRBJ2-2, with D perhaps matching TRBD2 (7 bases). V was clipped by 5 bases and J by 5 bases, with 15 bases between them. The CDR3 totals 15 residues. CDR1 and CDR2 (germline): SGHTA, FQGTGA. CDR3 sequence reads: CASSPRGAKTGELFF. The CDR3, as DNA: TGTGCCAGCAGCCCTCGGGGGGCCAAAACCGGGGAGCTGTTTTTT.

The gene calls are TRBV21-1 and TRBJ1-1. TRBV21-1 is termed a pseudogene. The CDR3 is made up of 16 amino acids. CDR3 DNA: TGTGCCAGCAGCAAATTCAAGGGGACGAGGATGACTGAAGCTTTCTTT. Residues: CASSKFKGTRMTEAFF.

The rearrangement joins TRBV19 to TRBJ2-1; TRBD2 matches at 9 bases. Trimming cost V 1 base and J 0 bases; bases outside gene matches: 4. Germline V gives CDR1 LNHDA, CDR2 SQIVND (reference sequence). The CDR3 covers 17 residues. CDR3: CASSIVAGGSSYNEQFF. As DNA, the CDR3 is TGTGCCAGTAGTATAGTTGCGGGAGGGTCCTCCTACAATGAGCAGTTCTTC.

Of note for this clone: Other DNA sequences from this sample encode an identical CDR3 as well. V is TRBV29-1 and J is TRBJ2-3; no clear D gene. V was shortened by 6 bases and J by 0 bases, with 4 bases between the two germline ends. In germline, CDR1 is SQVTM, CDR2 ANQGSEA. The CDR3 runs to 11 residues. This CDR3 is CSVRSTDTQYF. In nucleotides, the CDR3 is TGCAGCGTGAGAAGCACAGATACGCAGTATTTT.

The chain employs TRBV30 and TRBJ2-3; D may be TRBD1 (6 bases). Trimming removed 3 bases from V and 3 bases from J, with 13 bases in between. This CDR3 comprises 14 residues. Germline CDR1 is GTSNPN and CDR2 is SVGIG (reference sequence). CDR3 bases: TGTGCCTGGAGAAGGGGGAGTTCAACAGATACGCAGTATTTT. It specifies CAWRRGSSTDTQYF.

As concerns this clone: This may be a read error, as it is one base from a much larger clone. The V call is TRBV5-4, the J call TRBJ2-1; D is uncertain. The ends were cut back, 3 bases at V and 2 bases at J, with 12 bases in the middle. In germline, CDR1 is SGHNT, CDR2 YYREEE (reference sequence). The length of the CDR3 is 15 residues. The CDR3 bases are TGTGCCAGCAGCTCCCGGCAGAACGCCTACAATGAGCAGTTCTTC. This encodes CASSSRQNAYNEQFF.

CDR3 sequence (DNA): TGCGCCAGCAGCTTGGAACCGCTGAACACTGAAGCTTTCTTT. Amino acids: CASSLEPLNTEAFF. This chain uses TRBV5-1 with TRBJ1-1; D is ambiguous. Trimming took off 0 bases at V and 0 bases at J, with 6 bases between the two ends. This CDR3 contains 14 residues. Germline CDR1 reads SGHRS; CDR2 reads YFSETQ.

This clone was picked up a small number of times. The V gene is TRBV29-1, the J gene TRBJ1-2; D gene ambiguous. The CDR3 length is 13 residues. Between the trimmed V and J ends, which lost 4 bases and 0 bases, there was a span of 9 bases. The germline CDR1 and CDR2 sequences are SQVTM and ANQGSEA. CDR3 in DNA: TGCAGCGTTGTTTGGCCCGCTAACTATGGCTACACCTTC. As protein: CSVVWPANYGYTF.